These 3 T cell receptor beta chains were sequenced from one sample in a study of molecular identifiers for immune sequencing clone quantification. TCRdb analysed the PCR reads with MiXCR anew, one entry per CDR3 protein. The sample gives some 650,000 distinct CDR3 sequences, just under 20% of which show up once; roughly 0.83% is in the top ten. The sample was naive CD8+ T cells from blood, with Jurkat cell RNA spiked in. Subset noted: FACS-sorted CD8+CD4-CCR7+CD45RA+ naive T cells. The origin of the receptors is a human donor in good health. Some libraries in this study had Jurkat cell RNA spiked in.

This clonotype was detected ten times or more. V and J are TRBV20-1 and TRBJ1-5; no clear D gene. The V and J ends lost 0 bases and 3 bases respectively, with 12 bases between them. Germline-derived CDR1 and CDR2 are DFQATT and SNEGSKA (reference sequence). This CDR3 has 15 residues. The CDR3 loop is CSARDDYGPNQPQHF. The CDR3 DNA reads TGCAGTGCTAGAGATGACTACGGTCCCAATCAGCCCCAGCATTTT.

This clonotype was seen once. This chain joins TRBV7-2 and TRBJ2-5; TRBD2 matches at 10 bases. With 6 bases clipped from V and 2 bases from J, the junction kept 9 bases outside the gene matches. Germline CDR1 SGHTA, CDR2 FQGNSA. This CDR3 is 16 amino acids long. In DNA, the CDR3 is TGTGCCAGCAGTTATTACGGGACTAGCGTTCAAGAGACCCAGTACTTC. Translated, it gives CASSYYGTSVQETQYF.

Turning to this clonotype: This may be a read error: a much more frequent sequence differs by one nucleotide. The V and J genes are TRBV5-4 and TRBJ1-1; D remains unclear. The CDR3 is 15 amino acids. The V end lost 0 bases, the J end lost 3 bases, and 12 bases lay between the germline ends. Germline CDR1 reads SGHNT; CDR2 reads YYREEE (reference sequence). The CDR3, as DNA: TGTGCCAGCAGCTTGGAGTGGTCAGAGGACACTGAAGCTTTCTTT. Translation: CASSLEWSEDTEAFF.